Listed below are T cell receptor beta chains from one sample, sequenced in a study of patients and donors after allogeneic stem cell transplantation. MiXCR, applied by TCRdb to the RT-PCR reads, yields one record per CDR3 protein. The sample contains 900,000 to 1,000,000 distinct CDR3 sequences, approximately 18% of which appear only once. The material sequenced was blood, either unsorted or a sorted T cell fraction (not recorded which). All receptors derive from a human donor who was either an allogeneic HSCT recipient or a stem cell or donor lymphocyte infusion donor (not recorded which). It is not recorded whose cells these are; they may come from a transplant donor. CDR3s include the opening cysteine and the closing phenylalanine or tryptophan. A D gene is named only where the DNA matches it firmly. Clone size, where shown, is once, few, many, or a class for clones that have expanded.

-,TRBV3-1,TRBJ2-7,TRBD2,CASSQGAGGGGEQYF,TGTGCCAGCAGCCAGGGGGCGGGAGGAGGTGGCGAGCAGTACTTC
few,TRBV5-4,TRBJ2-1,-,CASSAQGTYNEQFF,TGTGCCAGCAGCGCCCAAGGGACCTACAATGAGCAGTTCTTC
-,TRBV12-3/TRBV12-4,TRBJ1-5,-,CASSLRYGNQPQHF,TGTGCCAGCAGTTTACGGTATGGGAATCAGCCCCAGCATTTT
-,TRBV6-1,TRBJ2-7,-,CATTPEASYEQYF,TGTGCCACCACACCCGAGGCCTCCTACGAGCAGTACTTC
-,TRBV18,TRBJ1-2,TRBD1,CASSRAGTGYGYTF,TGTGCCAGCTCACGTGCCGGGACAGGGTATGGCTACACCTTC
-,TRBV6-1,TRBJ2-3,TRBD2,CASKSGDTDTQYF,TGTGCCAGCAAGAGCGGGGACACAGATACGCAGTATTTT
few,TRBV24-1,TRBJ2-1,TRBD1,CATSDSLTGGREQFF,TGTGCCACCAGTGATTCCTTGACAGGGGGTAGGGAGCAGTTCTTC
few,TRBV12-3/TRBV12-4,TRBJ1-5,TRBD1,CASDREGIGNQPQHF,TGTGCCTCGGACAGGGAGGGAATTGGGAATCAGCCCCAGCATTTT
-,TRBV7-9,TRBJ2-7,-,CASSLLLRDSYEQYF,TGTGCCAGCAGCTTACTTTTGAGGGACTCCTACGAGCAGTACTTC
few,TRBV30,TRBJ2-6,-,CAWSVGHLSGANVLTF,TGTGCCTGGAGTGTAGGACACCTCTCTGGGGCCAACGTCCTGACTTTC
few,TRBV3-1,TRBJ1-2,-,CASSQTDGTNYGYTF,TGTGCCAGCAGCCAGACGGACGGAACTAACTATGGCTACACCTTC
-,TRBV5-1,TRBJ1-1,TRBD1,CASSLPDRGTEAFF,TGCGCCAGCAGCTTGCCCGACAGGGGTACTGAAGCTTTCTTT
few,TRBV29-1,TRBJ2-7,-,CSVAGWGIDEQYF,TGCAGCGTCGCGGGCTGGGGGATCGACGAGCAGTACTTC
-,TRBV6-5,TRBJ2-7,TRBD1,CASRWQGVVYF,TGTGCCAGCCGCTGGCAGGGGGTTGTGTACTTC
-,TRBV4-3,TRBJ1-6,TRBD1,CASSHSGGTVGSPLHF,TGCGCCAGCAGCCATTCGGGGGGGACAGTGGGTTCACCCCTCCACTTT
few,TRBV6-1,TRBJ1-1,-,CASSVQDRFNTEAFF,TGTGCCAGCAGTGTTCAGGACAGATTTAACACTGAAGCTTTCTTT
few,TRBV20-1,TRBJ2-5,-,CSAGDLRQETQYF,TGCAGTGCCGGGGACCTCCGCCAAGAGACCCAGTACTTC
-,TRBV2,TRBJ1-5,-,CASSVEDSRNQPQHF,TGTGCCAGCAGTGTTGAGGACAGCCGTAATCAGCCCCAGCATTTT
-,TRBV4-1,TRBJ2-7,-,CASSQYRLGQRDKSYEQYF,TGCGCCAGCAGCCAGTACCGTTTGGGGCAACGGGACAAATCCTACGAGCAGTACTTC
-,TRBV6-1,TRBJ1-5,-,CASRGLGSNQPQHF,TGTGCCAGCAGGGGACTTGGGAGCAATCAGCCCCAGCATTTT
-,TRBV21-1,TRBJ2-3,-,CASSKEAQGTGGDTQYF,TGTGCCAGCAGCAAAGAGGCCCAGGGAACCGGAGGGGATACGCAGTATTTT
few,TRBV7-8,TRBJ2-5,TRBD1,CASSLGFAGQGGETQYF,TGTGCCAGCAGCTTAGGTTTTGCGGGACAGGGCGGAGAGACCCAGTACTTC
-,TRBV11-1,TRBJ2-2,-,CASSLLLAGELFF,TGTGCCAGCAGCTTACTTTTGGCCGGGGAGCTGTTTTTT
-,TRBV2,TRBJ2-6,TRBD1,CASSWSSGGGGANVLTF,TGTGCCAGCAGTTGGTCCTCAGGGGGCGGTGGGGCCAACGTCCTGACTTTC
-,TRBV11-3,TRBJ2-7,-,CASSGLSTQGEQYF,TGTGCCAGCAGCGGACTCTCAACCCAAGGCGAGCAGTACTTC
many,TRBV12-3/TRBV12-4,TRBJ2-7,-,CASSSNPSYEQYF,TGTGCCAGCAGTTCGAATCCCTCCTACGAGCAGTACTTC
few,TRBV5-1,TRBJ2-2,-,CASSLIPGINTGELFF,TGCGCCAGCAGCTTGATCCCGGGAATAAACACCGGGGAGCTGTTTTTT
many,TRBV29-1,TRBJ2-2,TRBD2,CSVGLRTSGAGELFF,TGCAGCGTTGGTCTCCGGACTAGCGGTGCCGGGGAGCTGTTTTTT
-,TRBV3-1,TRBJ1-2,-,CASSQVGGGRTGYTF,TGTGCCAGCAGCCAAGTGGGTGGAGGGCGGACCGGCTACACCTTC
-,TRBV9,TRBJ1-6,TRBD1,CASSDRGYNSPLHF,TGTGCCAGCAGCGACAGGGGGTATAATTCACCCCTCCACTTT
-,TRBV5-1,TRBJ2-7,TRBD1,CASSLEGTGVHEQYF,TGCGCCAGCAGCTTGGAGGGGACAGGGGTACACGAGCAGTACTTC
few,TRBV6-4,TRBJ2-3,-,CASSAGWPDTQYF,TGTGCCAGCAGTGCCGGATGGCCAGATACGCAGTATTTT
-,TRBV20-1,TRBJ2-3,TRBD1,CSASGQTSTDTQYF,TGCAGTGCTTCGGGACAGACTAGCACAGATACGCAGTATTTT
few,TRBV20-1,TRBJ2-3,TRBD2,CSASPGGVGDTQYF,TGCAGTGCTAGTCCCGGGGGGGTTGGAGATACGCAGTATTTT
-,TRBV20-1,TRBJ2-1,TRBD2,CSATPGTRAYNEQFF,TGCAGTGCTACACCCGGGACTAGGGCTTACAATGAGCAGTTCTTC
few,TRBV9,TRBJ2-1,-,CASSVARRGTSYNEQFF,TGTGCCAGCAGCGTAGCCAGAAGGGGGACTTCTTACAATGAGCAGTTCTTC
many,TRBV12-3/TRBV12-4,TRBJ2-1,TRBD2,CASSLASGSYNEQFF,TGTGCCAGCAGCTTAGCTAGCGGGTCTTACAATGAGCAGTTCTTC
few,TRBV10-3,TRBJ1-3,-,CATRSNGNTIYF,TGTGCCACCCGTTCAAATGGAAACACCATATATTTT